Below are 15 T cell receptor beta chains sequenced from a single sample in a study of post-analysis software for immune sequencing data. The TCR beta cDNA libraries carried unique molecular identifiers. TCRdb re-analysed the PCR reads in MiXCR, keeping a single row per CDR3 protein. The sample includes about 160,000 distinct CDR3 sequences, under 40% of them seen just once. Sequencing was performed on blood, taken after autologous hematopoietic stem cell transplantation. Every receptor here comes from a girl aged 10-17 years with multiple sclerosis.

This clonotype has ten or more counts. The V gene is TRBV7-2, the J gene TRBJ2-7; no definite D call. Germline-derived CDR1 and CDR2 are SGHTA and FQGNSA. The CDR3 has 13 amino acids. V was cut by 2 bases and J by 0 bases, with 5 bases left in between. CDR3 region: CASSLSLSYEQYF. DNA for the CDR3: TGTGCCAGCAGCTTATCCCTCTCCTACGAGCAGTACTTC.

This clonotype was recorded once. V and J are TRBV12-3 or TRBV12-4 and TRBJ2-5; 7 bases fit TRBD1. The CDR3 sequence is 14 residues long. Trimming removed 5 bases from V and 11 bases from J; junction bases left unmatched: 14. The CDR3 DNA follows: TGTGCCAGCAGTCCCAGGACAGGAGCCGGTGAGCAGTACTTC. Translating it yields CASSPRTGAGEQYF.

V and J are TRBV6-5 and TRBJ2-3; 8 bases fit TRBD2. V shed 8 bases, J shed 5 bases, and the junction held 12 bases outside the gene matches. Germline V CDR1 and CDR2: MNHEY, SVGAGI. The CDR3 sequence is 15 residues long. CDR3 in amino acids: CASRSSGGPLDTQYF. CDR3 coding DNA: TGTGCCAGCCGGAGCTCGGGAGGGCCATTAGATACGCAGTATTTT.

In its sample, this clonotype was seen many times. This chain joins TRBV6-5 and TRBJ2-7; tentatively, D is TRBD1 (5 bases). The CDR3 sequence is 13 residues long. V gave up 2 bases and J gave up 3 bases, with 8 bases separating them. Germline CDR1 is MNHEY and CDR2 is SVGAGI. CDR3 sequence: CASSYRGSYEQYF. CDR3 DNA sequence: TGTGCCAGCAGTTACAGGGGAAGCTACGAGCAGTACTTC.

V gene TRBV5-1 combines with J gene TRBJ1-1; D unresolved. CDR3 size: 16 residues. V was clipped by 0 bases and J by 5 bases, with 17 bases between them. The germline gives CDR1 SGHRS, CDR2 YFSETQ. The DNA of the CDR3 is TGCGCCAGCAGCTTGGGGGTCCGGATCCAAGGGACTGAAGCTTTCTTT. Translated, it gives CASSLGVRIQGTEAFF.

Remarks on this clonotype: One end of the junction does not line up with germline, which may come from a read error. The V call is TRBV13, the J call TRBJ2-1; 7 bases are shared with TRBD2. Germline-derived CDR1 and CDR2 are PRHDT and FYEKMQ (reference sequence). The CDR3 is 15 amino acids. The CDR3 region has the DNA TGTGCCAGCAGCCCCCCGGGGCGGGAGCACAATGGGCAGTTCTTC. Translating it yields CASSPPGREHNGQFF.

The chain has TRBV7-2 and TRBJ2-7, with D possibly being TRBD2 (6 bases). Per germline, CDR1 SGHTA and CDR2 FQGNSA. This CDR3 is 15 amino acids long. With 5 bases removed from V and 3 bases from J, the gap between germline ends came to 17 bases. The CDR3 spells CASSPGTLGIYEQYF. The DNA for the CDR3 is TGTGCCAGCAGCCCCGGGACTCTCGGGATCTACGAGCAGTACTTC. The whole variable domain, remainder taken from reference TRBV7-2 and TRBJ2-7, is GAGVSQSPSNKVTEKGKDVELRCDPISGHTALYWYRQSLGQGLEFLIYFQGNSAPDKSGLPSDRFSAERTGGSVSTLTIQRTQQEDSAVYLCASSPGTLGIYEQYFGPGTRLTVT.

The chain employs TRBV6-2 or TRBV6-3 and TRBJ2-2; 9 bases fit TRBD2. Germline CDR1 MNHEY, CDR2 SVGEGT. The CDR3 contains 20 residues. V shed 0 bases and J 3 bases; nucleotides not matched to a gene: 14. The CDR3 region has the DNA TGTGCCAGCAGTTACTCTGTGCAGCCCTGGCGACTAGCGGACACCGGGGAGCTGTTTTTT. This codes for CASSYSVQPWRLADTGELFF.

The CDR3 coding sequence is TGTGCCAGCAGCCTAAGAGTACTAGCGGGGTCCAATGAGCAGTACTTC. Protein: CASSLRVLAGSNEQYF. The gene calls are TRBV7-3 and TRBJ2-1; 10 bases match TRBD2. With the DNA end fitting TRBJ2-7 better, the J assignment may be wrong. Germline CDR1 is SGHTA and CDR2 is FQGTGA. The CDR3 extends over 16 amino acids.

This clonotype was picked up one time. CDR3 region: CASTPRRNFGEQYV. For the CDR3, the DNA is TGTGCCAGCACCCCACGGAGAAACTTTGGCGAGCAGTACGTC. The rearrangement uses TRBV7-2 and TRBJ2-7; D is unclear. V lost 7 bases to trimming and J lost 6 bases, with 19 bases between them. Germline CDR1 SGHTA, CDR2 FQGNSA. This CDR3 spans 14 amino acids.

This clonotype has a handful of counts. The chain carries TRBV20-1 and TRBJ2-1, with 7 nucleotides matching TRBD2. Germline loops: CDR1 DFQATT, CDR2 SNEGSKA (reference sequence). V lost 1 base, J lost 5 bases, and 8 bases stayed unmatched. This CDR3 is 15 amino acids long. The CDR3 spells CSARAQAGLNNEQFF. The CDR3 DNA reads TGCAGTGCTAGAGCCCAAGCGGGACTCAACAATGAGCAGTTCTTC.

The gene calls are TRBV5-1 and TRBJ2-1; 14 bases map to TRBD2. The V gene's germline CDR1 is SGHRS and CDR2 YFSETQ. The ends lost 2 bases at V and 0 bases at J; junction bases unmatched: 7. The CDR3 loop spans 19 amino acids. CDR3 sequence reads: CASSFLTSGRASSYNEQFF. CDR3 DNA: TGCGCCAGCAGCTTCCTGACTAGCGGGAGGGCGAGCTCCTACAATGAGCAGTTCTTC.

The rearrangement uses TRBV28 and TRBJ2-3; 10 nucleotides align to TRBD2. J lost 3 bases, V lost 3 bases, and 6 bases had no gene match. This CDR3 is 16 amino acids long. Looked up from germline, CDR1 is MDHEN and CDR2 is SYDVKM. Here the CDR3 reads CASSFPLSGGTDTQYF. The CDR3 nucleotides read TGTGCCAGCAGTTTCCCCCTTAGCGGGGGGACAGATACGCAGTATTTT.

This chain joins TRBV28 and TRBJ2-1, with D perhaps being TRBD1 or TRBD2 (6 bases each). Germline CDR1 reads MDHEN; CDR2 reads SYDVKM. V lost 2 bases and J 2 bases, leaving 10 bases between the germline ends. The CDR3 sequence is 15 residues long. CDR3 protein: CASSLRGDTYNEQFF. The CDR3 coding sequence is TGTGCCAGCAGTTTAAGGGGGGACACCTACAATGAGCAGTTCTTC.

V and J are TRBV7-8 and TRBJ2-1; 7 bases agree with TRBD1. J was trimmed by 1 base and V by 2 bases; bases with no gene match: 8. This CDR3 has 17 amino acids. Germline V gene data show CDR1 as SGHVS and CDR2 as FQNEAQ. The CDR3 region is CASSLPYKGASYNEQFF. CDR3 DNA sequence: TGTGCCAGCAGCTTACCATACAAGGGGGCATCCTACAATGAGCAGTTCTTC.